This T cell receptor beta chain was sequenced during a study of T cell responses to AZD1222 COVID-19 vaccine. The V segment lost 3 bases and the J segment 8 bases; nucleotides outside the gene matches: 8. The CDR3 contains 15 residues. The germline CDR1 and CDR2 sequences are SQVTM and ANQGSEA. Clones were read by immunoSEQ multiplex PCR, and TCRdb kept only the in-frame ones, dropping some. Among under 140,000 clones, roughly 90% were seen once, and the ten largest hold more than 2%. Sequenced here: peripheral blood, sampled 28 days after the second AZD1222 dose. The chain combines TRBV29-1 with TRBJ2-1; 12 bases line up with TRBD2. This receptor was identified in an adult who received the AZD1222 COVID-19 vaccine. The CDR3 DNA is TGCAGCGTTGACTCCCTAGCGGGGGGGTTCGATGAGCAGTTCTTC. It is translated as CSVDSLAGGFDEQFF.